A single sample gave rise to the 21 T cell receptor beta chains below, sequenced in a study of Graves' ophthalmopathy and Graves' hyperthyroidism. RNA transcripts were the template, and TCR beta CDR3 regions were amplified from them. RT-PCR was first run with HTBI primers, then multiplex PCR in a second round. TCRdb redid the calling of the multiplex PCR reads with MiXCR, one entry per CDR3 protein. The sample yields roughly 480,000 distinct CDR3 sequences, 13% to 15% seen once. Sequenced material: blood. Receptors originate from a woman in her 30s with Graves' ophthalmopathy.

This clonotype was observed many times. The V and J genes are TRBV27 and TRBJ2-2; 8 bases are a match to TRBD2. This CDR3 has 15 amino acids. Unmatched junction bases numbered 12, after V lost 2 bases and J lost 13 bases. The V gene's germline CDR1 is MNHEY and CDR2 SMNVEV (reference sequence). CDR3 in DNA: TGTGCCAGCAGTTTAAGCGGCGGGGGGCAATGGGGGCTGTTTTTT. It is translated as CASSLSGGGQWGLFF.

In this sample, this clonotype turned up many times. The chain links TRBV11-1 to TRBJ2-2; 10 nucleotides agree with TRBD1. The CDR3 has 16 residues. V gave up 4 bases and J gave up 3 bases; unmatched junction bases: 5. Germline assignment: CDR1 SGHAT and CDR2 FQDESV (reference sequence). For the CDR3, the DNA is TGTGCCAGCAGCTCCAGGACAGGGGGTTACACCGGGGAGCTGTTTTTT. Its translation: CASSSRTGGYTGELFF.

This clonotype has at least ten counts. The chain couples TRBV18 to TRBJ1-1, with 7 positions matching TRBD1. CDR3 length equals 19 residues. J gave up 1 base and V 2 bases, and 16 bases lay outside the gene matches. Per the germline V gene, CDR1 is KGHSH and CDR2 is LQKENI. The CDR3 DNA reads as TGTGCCAGCTCACCAGGCCCCGCCGGGCTCAGGGGGAAGAACACTGAAGCTTTCTTT. Its translation is CASSPGPAGLRGKNTEAFF.

This clonotype was seen at least ten times. The chain joins TRBV29-1 to TRBJ1-1; D perhaps matches TRBD1 (6 bases). Germline V gene sequence: CDR1 SQVTM, CDR2 ANQGSEA. The CDR3 runs 15 residues. Trimming stripped 0 bases from V and 0 bases from J, with 11 bases between. The DNA of the CDR3 is TGCAGCGTTGAAGAATGGACAGTCTTGAACACTGAAGCTTTCTTT. It codes for CSVEEWTVLNTEAFF.

This clonotype was seen a handful of times. The CDR3: CASSGGQGAEHTGELFF. CDR3 coding DNA: TGTGCCAGCAGCGGCGGACAGGGGGCGGAGCACACCGGGGAGCTGTTTTTT. This rearrangement joins TRBV11-2 to TRBJ2-2, with 11 bases that match TRBD1. Germline V gives CDR1 SGHAT, CDR2 FQNNGV. The CDR3 sequence is 17 residues long. V lost 5 bases to trimming and J lost 3 bases; unmatched junction nucleotides: 8.

This clonotype has at least ten counts. The chain has TRBV5-5 and TRBJ2-7; D is perhaps TRBD1 (5 bases). Trimming cost V 4 bases and J 0 bases, with 14 bases left between them. The CDR3 loop spans 15 amino acids. Germline-derived CDR1 and CDR2 are SGHKS and YYEKEE (reference sequence). Here the CDR3 DNA reads TGTGCCAGCAGCCTTAGTGGACATCCCTCCTACGAGCAGTACTTC. Amino acids: CASSLSGHPSYEQYF.

A few counts support this clonotype. The gene calls are TRBV27 and TRBJ2-2; TRBD2 matches at 7 bases. Germline CDR1 reads MNHEY; CDR2 reads SMNVEV (reference sequence). Trimming at V came to 8 bases and at J to 6 bases, leaving 6 bases not matched to a gene. The CDR3 runs to 13 residues. For the CDR3, the DNA is TGTGCCAGCGGCCGACTAGCTTCCGGGGAGCTGTTTTTT. Translating it yields CASGRLASGELFF.

In its sample, this clonotype was seen many times. Written as DNA, the CDR3 is TGTGCCACCAGCTCCCGGACAGGGGGCTTGTCCTACGAGCAGTACTTC. It specifies CATSSRTGGLSYEQYF. The chain recombines TRBV15 with TRBJ2-7; TRBD1 aligns across 11 bases. This CDR3 contains 16 residues. The ends lost 5 bases at V and 1 base at J; junction bases unmatched: 7. Per germline, CDR1 LNHNV and CDR2 YYDKDF (reference sequence).

Ten or more counts support this clonotype. The gene calls are TRBV20-1 and TRBJ1-5; 12 positions agree with TRBD1. The CDR3 covers 13 residues. Germline V gene sequence: CDR1 DFQATT, CDR2 SNEGSKA (reference sequence). V lost 6 bases and J lost 6; bases outside the gene matches: 3. CDR3 sequence: CSASGQGAQPQHF. In DNA form, the CDR3 reads TGCAGTGCCTCGGGACAGGGGGCTCAGCCCCAGCATTTT.

This clonotype appeared many times. The chain combines TRBV7-8 with TRBJ1-1; D is possibly TRBD1 (6 bases). Trimming shortened V by 5 bases and J by 4 bases, and 14 bases separated the two germline ends. This CDR3 contains 14 residues. Germline lookup yields CDR1 SGHVS and CDR2 FQNEAQ. This chain's CDR3 is CASSGGGRGTEAFF. Here the CDR3 DNA reads TGTGCCAGCAGCGGAGGGGGGCGAGGCACTGAAGCTTTCTTT.

This clonotype has ten or more counts. The V gene is TRBV28, the J gene TRBJ2-7; 9 bases align to TRBD2. The CDR3 extends over 16 amino acids. After removal of 5 bases from V and 8 bases from J, the junction contained 16 bases not matched to a gene. Germline V gives CDR1 MDHEN, CDR2 SYDVKM. The CDR3 DNA is TGTGCCAGCAGTCCTCGAAAGACTAGCGGACCTACGAAGCAGTACTTC. Protein: CASSPRKTSGPTKQYF.

This clonotype was counted many times. V and J are TRBV27 and TRBJ2-7, with 8 bases lining up with TRBD2. Germline V gives CDR1 MNHEY, CDR2 SMNVEV (reference sequence). The V and J ends lost 2 bases and 3 bases, in that order; junction bases with no gene match: 3. CDR3 size: 14 residues. Here the CDR3 reads CASSLTSGLYEQYF. CDR3 sequence (DNA): TGTGCCAGCAGTTTAACTAGCGGACTCTACGAGCAGTACTTC.

This clonotype appeared many times. CDR3 DNA: TGTGCCACCAGTCGGGACTCTCGGGAGCAGTACTTC. It encodes CATSRDSREQYF. The chain carries TRBV24-1 and TRBJ2-7, with D tentatively TRBD2 (6 bases). Germline V lookup: CDR1 KGHDR, CDR2 SFDVKD. CDR3 length: 12 amino acids. V was trimmed by 6 bases and J by 7 bases, leaving 12 bases between them.

Concerning this clonotype itself: A much larger clone is a single base away; this may be a read error. The V gene is TRBV27, the J gene TRBJ2-7; D is ambiguous. V lost 3 bases, J lost 3 bases, and 9 bases lay in between. Germline V gene sequence: CDR1 MNHEY, CDR2 SMNVEV (reference sequence). The CDR3 runs 13 residues. For the CDR3, the DNA is TGTGCCAGCAGTTTTACTCTAGTCTACGAGCAGTACTTC. It is translated as CASSFTLVYEQYF.

Turning to this clonotype: This may be a read error: a much more frequent sequence differs by one nucleotide. The chain employs TRBV20-1 and TRBJ1-1; TRBD1 matches at 9 bases. The V and J ends lost 5 bases and 4 bases, in that order; junction bases with no gene match: 2. Germline loops: CDR1 DFQATT, CDR2 SNEGSKA (reference sequence). The CDR3 loop spans 12 amino acids. The CDR3 loop reads CSAVTGGTEAFF. The CDR3, as DNA: TGCAGTGCTGTGACAGGGGGCACTGAAGCTTTCTTT.

Many counts were recorded for this clonotype. CDR3 in amino acids: CATSDEVSGYTF. The CDR3, as DNA: TGTGCCACCAGTGATGAGGTCTCAGGCTACACCTTC. The V gene is TRBV24-1, the J gene TRBJ1-2; D gene ambiguous. Trimming took 3 bases from V and 8 from J, leaving 9 bases between them. The CDR3 has 12 amino acids. The germline CDR1 and CDR2 sequences are KGHDR and SFDVKD.

The chain recombines TRBV9 with TRBJ1-2, with D perhaps TRBD1 (5 bases). Germline V gene lookup returns CDR1 SGDLS and CDR2 YYNGEE. The CDR3 length is 13 residues. The V and J ends lost 7 bases and 1 base respectively, with 11 bases between them. The CDR3 DNA follows: TGTGCCAGCGGCGGGGACGATAACTATGGCTACACCTTC. Translating it yields CASGGDDNYGYTF.

The chain is built from TRBV12-3 or TRBV12-4 and TRBJ2-7, with 8 bases identical to TRBD2. This CDR3 is built from 15 residues. V dropped 6 bases and J dropped 5; count of bases not matched to a gene: 12. The CDR3 DNA is TGTGCCAGCAGCCCCGGGGTAGCGGGATGGGACGAGCAGTACTTC. This translates into CASSPGVAGWDEQYF.

A word on this clonotype: This may be a read error: a much more frequent sequence differs by one nucleotide. This chain joins TRBV18 and TRBJ1-2; D not certain. Germline V gives CDR1 KGHSH, CDR2 LQKENI. The CDR3 sequence is 11 residues long. CDR3 coding DNA: TGTGCCAGCTCACCTGATAATGGCTTCACCTTC. It is translated as CASSPDNGFTF.

This clonotype has a count of ten or more. This chain joins TRBV11-2 and TRBJ2-4; 10 bases line up with TRBD2. The ends lost 7 bases at V and 5 bases at J; junction bases unmatched: 11. The CDR3 totals 16 residues. Germline loops: CDR1 SGHAT, CDR2 FQNNGV. CDR3 protein: CASNKQGLAGENIQYF. DNA of the CDR3: TGTGCCAGCAACAAACAAGGGCTAGCGGGAGAAAACATTCAGTACTTC.

This clonotype turned up a few times. The chain combines TRBV27 with TRBJ1-1; the D is unclear. The CDR3 is 15 residues long. In germline, CDR1 is MNHEY, CDR2 SMNVEV (reference sequence). The germline V and J ends were trimmed by 5 bases and 1 base, with 14 bases remaining between them. CDR3 sequence reads: CASSPFYTPNTEAFF. As DNA, the CDR3 is TGTGCCAGCAGTCCCTTCTACACACCGAACACTGAAGCTTTCTTT.